Listed here are 24 T cell receptor beta chains from one sample, sequenced in a study of CD8+ T cells in alopecia areata. Investigators isolated RNA and reverse transcribed it into cDNA to act as the sequencing template. Generated by immunoSEQ multiplex PCR, the TCRdb table keeps only in-frame clones and is missing some. The sample has 100,000 or so clones, approximately 63% seen once. Treatment defined: oral pan-JAK inhibitor, 5-10 mg twice daily. The sequencing used CD8+ T cells sorted from blood, collected at roughly week 58, from a patient treated with tofacitinib. These receptor sequences come from a human donor with alopecia areata.

The chain combines TRBV7-9 with TRBJ1-2; D gene uncertain. This CDR3 has 12 residues. In germline, CDR1 is SEHNR, CDR2 FQNEAQ (reference sequence). Trimming pared 3 bases from V and 1 base from J, leaving 3 bases between. The CDR3 coding sequence is TGTGCCAGCAGCTTCAATAACTATGGCTACACCTTC. Residues: CASSFNNYGYTF.

This chain joins TRBV6-5 and TRBJ1-2; D is unresolved. With 5 bases removed from V and 8 bases from J, the gap between germline ends came to 9 bases. The CDR3 sequence is 11 residues long. The germline V gene has CDR1 MNHEY and CDR2 SVGAGI. As DNA, the CDR3 is TGTGCCAGCAGTGAAAGAGGCGGCTACACCTTC. This codes for CASSERGGYTF.

This clone has just a few counts. The gene calls are TRBV19 and TRBJ1-2; TRBD1 agrees at 11 bases. Trimming took 6 bases from V and 7 from J; bases not matched to a gene: 7. CDR1 is LNHDA and CDR2 is SQIVND in the germline V gene (reference sequence). This CDR3 comprises 14 residues. In DNA, the CDR3 is TGTGCCAGTAGAAAGGACAGGGGGCCGGCTGGCTACACCTTC. It yields the protein CASRKDRGPAGYTF.

The chain couples TRBV4-1 to TRBJ1-1; no definite D call. V lost 2 bases and J 5 bases, leaving 6 bases between the germline ends. The V gene's germline CDR1 is MGHRA and CDR2 YSYEKL. The CDR3 is 12 amino acids. The CDR3 sequence: CASSQSGTEAFF. DNA for the CDR3: TGCGCCAGCAGCCAAAGTGGTACTGAAGCTTTCTTT.

The chain has TRBV13 and TRBJ2-5; D ambiguous. Germline values: CDR1 PRHDT, CDR2 FYEKMQ (reference sequence). CDR3 length: 13 amino acids. Trimming shortened V by 6 bases and J by 4 bases, and 12 bases separated the two germline ends. The CDR3 coding sequence is TGTGCCAGCAGTCGACTTCGAAGAGAGACCCAGTACTTC. This translates into CASSRLRRETQYF.

This clone has just a few counts. This rearrangement joins TRBV7-8 to TRBJ1-2; the D is unclear. Germline V gives CDR1 SGHVS, CDR2 FQNEAQ. The CDR3 is 11 amino acids. Trimming left V 1 base short and J 6 bases short, with 3 bases between. This CDR3 is CASSLGDGYTF. CDR3 DNA: TGTGCCAGCAGCTTAGGAGATGGCTACACCTTC.

The table lists this clone with a few counts. The chain recombines TRBV4-1 with TRBJ1-1; no clear D. Germline V gene lookup returns CDR1 MGHRA and CDR2 YSYEKL. V lost 3 bases, J lost 7 bases, and 15 bases lay in between. The CDR3 totals 14 residues. The CDR3 DNA reads as TGCGCCAGCAGCCAGGGAGAGGGTTGGGGTGAAGCTTTCTTT. This sequence encodes CASSQGEGWGEAFF.

The V call is TRBV4-2, the J call TRBJ1-4; 10 nucleotides line up with TRBD1. The CDR3 is made up of 16 amino acids. J lost 6 bases, V lost 0 bases, and 4 bases had no gene match. In germline, CDR1 is LGHNA, CDR2 YNFKEQ. For the CDR3, the DNA is TGTGCCAGCAGCCAAGACCTGGGGACAGGGGATGAAAAACTGTTTTTT. Amino acids: CASSQDLGTGDEKLFF.

This clone was detected a few times. The chain carries TRBV7-2 and TRBJ2-3; no definite D call. This CDR3 has 13 amino acids. The germline V gene encodes CDR1 SGHTA and CDR2 FQGNSA. Trimming stripped 1 base from V and 5 bases from J, with 7 bases between. CDR3 nucleotides: TGTGCCAGCAGCTTAGACCGAGGAGATACGCAGTATTTT. Amino acid sequence: CASSLDRGDTQYF.

The chain carries TRBV11-2 and TRBJ2-5, with 8 bases fitting TRBD2. The CDR3 has 15 amino acids. CDR1 is SGHAT, CDR2 FQNNGV, per germline. Losses at the gene ends were 1 base for V and 0 bases for J; bases not matched to a gene: 1. This CDR3 is CASSLAGGDQETQYF. The DNA of the CDR3 is TGTGCCAGCAGCTTAGCGGGGGGGGACCAAGAGACCCAGTACTTC. The variable domain in full, with the rest retrieved from reference TRBV11-2 and TRBJ2-5, is EAGVAQSPRYKIIEKRQSVAFWCNPISGHATLYWYQQILGQGPKLLIQFQNNGVVDDSQLPKDRFSAERLKGVDSTLKIQPAKLEDSAVYLCASSLAGGDQETQYFGPGTRLLVL.

The V and J genes are TRBV7-9 and TRBJ2-7, with D perhaps matching TRBD1 or TRBD2 (5 bases each). Germline CDR1 SEHNR, CDR2 FQNEAQ (reference sequence). Deletions cut 1 base from V and 5 bases from J, with 15 bases between. The length of the CDR3 is 15 residues. CDR3 coding DNA: TGTGCCAGCAGCTTAGACGGGGCGACAAAGAACGAGCAGTACTTC. Amino acids: CASSLDGATKNEQYF. The whole variable domain, filled in from reference TRBV7-9 and TRBJ2-7, reads DTGVSQNPRHKITKRGQNVTFRCDPISEHNRLYWYRQTLGQGPEFLTYFQNEAQLEKSRLLSDRFSAERPKGSFSTLEIQRTEQGDSAMYLCASSLDGATKNEQYFGPGTRLTVT.

The chain employs TRBV7-9 and TRBJ2-7; the D gene is possibly TRBD1 (6 bases). Trimming shortened V by 5 bases and J by 2 bases, and 19 bases separated the two germline ends. The CDR3 has 16 amino acids. The germline V gene encodes CDR1 SEHNR and CDR2 FQNEAQ (reference sequence). The DNA of the CDR3 is TGTGCCAGCAGCATCCCCGAAGGGGGTACCACCTACGAGCAGTACTTC. Its translation is CASSIPEGGTTYEQYF.

V usage is TRBV20-1 and J usage is TRBJ2-3; D is unresolved. The germline V and J ends were trimmed by 6 bases and 7 bases, with 2 bases remaining between them. Germline assignment: CDR1 DFQATT and CDR2 SNEGSKA (reference sequence). The CDR3 is 8 amino acids. The CDR3, as DNA: TGCAGTGCCAATACGCAGTATTTT. Protein product: CSANTQYF.

V and J are TRBV12-5 and TRBJ2-3; TRBD1 matches at 8 bases. The CDR3 totals 13 residues. Germline V CDR1 and CDR2: LGHNT, FRNRAP. V lost 7 bases, J lost 5 bases, and 5 bases stayed unmatched. CDR3 residues: CASEQGVIDTQYF. In DNA, the CDR3 is TGTGCTAGTGAACAGGGGGTAATAGATACGCAGTATTTT.

The rearrangement uses TRBV27 and TRBJ2-1; D unresolved. Germline loops: CDR1 MNHEY, CDR2 SMNVEV (reference sequence). This CDR3 is 13 amino acids long. V lost 3 bases and J lost 0, with 3 bases in between. The CDR3: CASSFASYNEQFF. CDR3 nucleotide sequence: TGTGCCAGCAGTTTTGCCTCCTACAATGAGCAGTTCTTC.

This chain uses TRBV6-1 with TRBJ2-7; D might be TRBD2 (6 bases). The V end lost 3 bases, the J end lost 1 base, and 13 bases lay between the germline ends. There are 15 residues in the CDR3. The V gene's germline CDR1 is MNHNS and CDR2 SASEGT. The CDR3 DNA follows: TGTGCCAGCAGTGATAATGGAGGGACGTCCTACGAGCAGTACTTC. Protein product: CASSDNGGTSYEQYF.

The chain combines TRBV7-9 with TRBJ2-7; D uncertain. Germline V gene lookup returns CDR1 SEHNR and CDR2 FQNEAQ (reference sequence). The CDR3 sequence is 12 residues long. Trimming removed 5 bases from V and 7 bases from J, with 12 bases in between. The CDR3 DNA reads as TGTGCCAGCAGCCAACCACGACTTGAGCAGTACTTC. It specifies CASSQPRLEQYF.

The sample holds a few counts of this clone. This chain links TRBV29-1 with TRBJ2-1; tentative D call: TRBD1 (5 bases). Trimming pared 1 base from V and 7 bases from J, leaving 14 bases between. The germline V gene encodes CDR1 SQVTM and CDR2 ANQGSEA. The CDR3 has 14 amino acids. The CDR3 here is CSVEGLRAGNEQFF. DNA for the CDR3: TGCAGCGTTGAAGGACTCCGGGCAGGGAATGAGCAGTTCTTC.

This clone has a handful of counts. The chain has TRBV7-8 and TRBJ2-7; 7 nucleotides align to TRBD1. V trimming: 5 bases; J trimming: 2 bases; junction bases outside the gene matches: 9. The V gene's germline CDR1 is SGHVS and CDR2 FQNEAQ. The CDR3 has 15 residues. CDR3 in DNA: TGTGCCAGCAGCACGACACAGGGGAGACCCTACGAGCAGTACTTC. Translated: CASSTTQGRPYEQYF. Together with reference TRBV7-8 and TRBJ2-7, the CDR3 gives the full variable domain: GAGVSQSPRYKVAKRGQDVALRCDPISGHVSLFWYQQALGQGPEFLTYFQNEAQLDKSGLPSDRFFAERPEGSVSTLKIQRTQQEDSAVYLCASSTTQGRPYEQYFGPGTRLTVT.

V and J are TRBV2 and TRBJ2-7; 9 nucleotides line up with TRBD1. The CDR3 is made up of 15 amino acids. Germline values: CDR1 SNHLY, CDR2 FYNNEI. J gave up 3 bases and V 3 bases, and 6 bases lay outside the gene matches. For the CDR3, the DNA is TGTGCCAGCAGTGATCCGGGACAGGGCCACTACGAGCAGTACTTC. Translation: CASSDPGQGHYEQYF. The full variable domain, with the rest looked up from reference TRBV2 and TRBJ2-7, is EPEVTQTPSHQVTQMGQEVILRCVPISNHLYFYWYRQILGQKVEFLVSFYNNEISEKSEIFDDQFSVERPDGSNFTLKIRSTKLEDSAMYFCASSDPGQGHYEQYFGPGTRLTVT.

The chain recombines TRBV30 with TRBJ2-1; 10 bases map to TRBD2. This CDR3 comprises 17 residues. The germline V gene encodes CDR1 GTSNPN and CDR2 SVGIG (reference sequence). V trimming: 4 bases; J trimming: 4 bases; junction bases outside the gene matches: 13. The CDR3 region has the DNA TGTGCCTGGACAAATACCTTTAGCGGGGGGCAATACAATGAGCAGTTCTTC. This gives the protein CAWTNTFSGGQYNEQFF.

The rearrangement links TRBV6-5 to TRBJ2-7; D remains ambiguous. This CDR3 contains 12 residues. Germline-derived CDR1 and CDR2 are MNHEY and SVGAGI. The ends were cut back, 10 bases at V and 1 base at J, with 11 bases in the middle. The CDR3 sequence: CATWADSYEQYF. The CDR3 DNA reads as TGTGCCACCTGGGCGGATTCCTACGAGCAGTACTTC.

This rearrangement joins TRBV2 to TRBJ1-5, with D possibly matching TRBD1 (5 bases). CDR3 length: 15 residues. V gave up 0 bases and J gave up 2 bases, with 8 bases separating them. CDR1 SNHLY and CDR2 FYNNEI come from the germline V gene. This CDR3 is CASSEAGGGNQPQHF. The CDR3 bases are TGTGCCAGCAGTGAAGCTGGAGGGGGCAATCAGCCCCAGCATTTT.

This clone was observed a few times. V usage is TRBV10-3 and J usage is TRBJ2-2; D is uncertain. Germline values: CDR1 ENHRY, CDR2 SYGVKD. V lost 3 bases, J lost 4 bases, and 6 bases lay in between. The CDR3 consists of 13 residues. CDR3 nucleotides: TGTGCCATCAGTGAAGAGGCCACCGGGGAGCTGTTTTTT. Translated, it gives CAISEEATGELFF.